This TCR beta chain was sequenced during a study of cytomegalovirus exposure and HLA in healthy donors. Both 60 Vbeta primers and 13 Jbeta primers went into the PCR. Profiled with immunoSEQ multiplex PCR; TCRdb holds only in-frame clones, not every one. Among about 160,000 clones listed, about four fifths were seen once. There are a few counts of this clone. Its specificity is not known. The study, taken as a whole, reports: Many donors carried some public TCRs, although rarity characterized most TCR sequences. The authors reported that TCR beta sequences could predict HLA-A and HLA-B alleles. These predictions were accurate for most subjects in the first cohort. Among TCR beta chains, those listed as cytomegalovirus-associated numbered about 160.

The TCR sequence derives from a male donor in good health and CMV-seropositive. Sequenced input: PBMCs.

The CDR3 coding sequence is TGTGCCAGCAGCTCAGAGGGGGGAGGGGATGAAAAACTGTTTTTT. Translation gives CASSSEGGGDEKLFF. This rearrangement joins TRBV7-2 to TRBJ1-4; perhaps TRBD1 as D (6 bases). CDR3 length equals 15 residues. V was cut by 4 bases and J by 6 bases, with 15 bases left in between. In germline, CDR1 is SGHTA, CDR2 FQGNSA.